These 26 T cell receptor beta chains were sequenced from one sample in a study of CXCR4 blockade with PD-1 therapy in pancreatic cancer. Clones were sequenced by immunoSEQ multiplex PCR, and TCRdb holds only the in-frame ones, with some missing. The sample includes 4,000 to 6,500 clones, roughly 50% of them seen just once. The sample was tumor tissue. The source is a human donor with pancreatic ductal adenocarcinoma.

The rearrangement links TRBV19 to TRBJ2-1, with 7 bases fitting TRBD2. The CDR3 runs to 16 residues. The J segment lost 0 bases and the V segment lost 4 bases, leaving 6 bases of the junction unmatched. Germline V gives CDR1 LNHDA, CDR2 SQIVND (reference sequence). In nucleotides, the CDR3 is TGTGCCAGTAGTACCCTAGCGGTGAGCTCCTACAATGAGCAGTTCTTC. It codes for CASSTLAVSSYNEQFF.

This clone has more than one count but fewer than ten. This chain links TRBV28 with TRBJ2-5; 7 bases are shared with TRBD2. Germline V gene lookup returns CDR1 MDHEN and CDR2 SYDVKM. The length of the CDR3 is 13 residues. Unmatched junction bases numbered 5, after V lost 7 bases and J lost 3 bases. This CDR3 reads CASTTGGEETQYF. CDR3 nucleotides: TGTGCCAGCACAACGGGAGGAGAAGAGACCCAGTACTTC.

V gene TRBV19 combines with J gene TRBJ2-3; D is perhaps TRBD1 or TRBD2 (5 bases each). This CDR3 is 13 amino acids long. Germline loops: CDR1 LNHDA, CDR2 SQIVND (reference sequence). Trimming shortened V by 1 base and J by 6 bases, and 8 bases separated the two germline ends. Written as DNA, the CDR3 is TGTGCCAGTAGTATAGGGTGGGGGGATACGCAGTATTTT. As protein: CASSIGWGDTQYF.

This clone was seen a handful of times. The DNA has a base that is unclear or was not read; X is used for its residue. The V call is TRBV14, the J call TRBJ2-1; 7 bases match TRBD2. The trim removed 4 bases at V and 0 bases at J, leaving 9 bases unmatched. CDR3 size: 17 residues. Per the germline V gene, CDR1 is SGHDN and CDR2 is FVKESK. The CDR3 DNA reads as TGTGCCAGCAGCCCYCCTCGGGGGGTGAGCTCCTACAATGAGCAGTTCTTC. Amino acid sequence: CASSXPRGVSSYNEQFF. The full CDR3 protein reads CASSPPRGVSSYNEQFF.

This chain connects TRBV27 to TRBJ2-3; D unclear. The CDR3 totals 12 residues. The V end was cut by 4 bases, the J end by 6 bases, with 8 bases between. Germline loops: CDR1 MNHEY, CDR2 SMNVEV (reference sequence). This chain's CDR3 is CASSSLGDTQYF. The CDR3 bases are TGTGCCAGCAGTTCCCTCGGGGATACGCAGTATTTT.

The gene calls are TRBV19 and TRBJ2-2; tentatively, D is TRBD1 (5 bases). The V end was cut by 7 bases, the J end by 0 bases, with 12 bases between. From germline, CDR1 is LNHDA and CDR2 SQIVND (reference sequence). This CDR3 is built from 15 residues. DNA for the CDR3: TGTGCCAGTAAGATGACAGAGACGAACACCGGGGAGCTGTTTTTT. Translating it yields CASKMTETNTGELFF. The full variable domain, in which reference TRBV19 and TRBJ2-2 provide the parts outside the CDR3, is DGGITQSPKYLFRKEGQNVTLSCEQNLNHDAMYWYRQDPGQGLRLIYYSQIVNDFQKGDIAEGYSVSREKKESFPLTVTSAQKNPTAFYLCASKMTETNTGELFFGEGSRLTVL.

This rearrangement joins TRBV19 to TRBJ1-4; maybe TRBD1 (5 bases). This CDR3 has 15 amino acids. Germline lookup yields CDR1 LNHDA and CDR2 SQIVND (reference sequence). Trimming took 6 bases from V and 0 from J, leaving 11 bases between them. CDR3 sequence reads: CASRSLGATNEKLFF. CDR3 bases: TGTGCCAGTAGATCCCTGGGGGCAACTAATGAAAAACTGTTTTTT.

This clone has just one count. An end of the junction does not agree with germline; a read error may underlie this. This chain connects TRBV19 to TRBJ2-2; D is perhaps TRBD1 (6 bases). The CDR3 spans 13 residues. Germline V gene data show CDR1 as LNHDA and CDR2 as SQIVND (reference sequence). DNA for the CDR3: TGTACCAGTAGTTCACAGGGCCCCGGGGAGCTGTTTTTT. It codes for CTSSSQGPGELFF.

V and J are TRBV18 and TRBJ2-7, with D tentatively TRBD1 or TRBD2 (6 bases each). Germline values: CDR1 KGHSH, CDR2 LQKENI. Trimming took off 8 bases at V and 6 bases at J, with 23 bases between the two ends. This CDR3 spans 15 amino acids. CDR3 residues: CASGPGGRGRFEQYF. CDR3 nucleotides: TGTGCCAGCGGCCCCGGGGGCAGGGGACGGTTCGAGCAGTACTTC.

The genes are TRBV19 and TRBJ2-7; TRBD2 is a possible D gene (5 bases). Per germline, CDR1 LNHDA and CDR2 SQIVND (reference sequence). With 6 bases removed from V and 3 bases from J, the gap between germline ends came to 15 bases. The CDR3 runs to 14 residues. The CDR3 sequence is CASRPSRTSYEQYF. In DNA, the CDR3 is TGTGCCAGTAGGCCCAGCCGTACTAGCTACGAGCAGTACTTC.

This clone occurred a few times. V and J are TRBV7-6 and TRBJ2-1; 9 nucleotides line up with TRBD2. V lost 2 bases to trimming and J lost 4 bases; unmatched junction nucleotides: 3. Per the germline V gene, CDR1 is SGHVS and CDR2 is FNYEAQ. This CDR3 region has 15 residues. The CDR3 DNA follows: TGTGCCAGCAGCTTAAGCGGGGGGTCGTACAATGAGCAGTTCTTC. Translation gives CASSLSGGSYNEQFF.

The rearrangement joins TRBV28 to TRBJ1-2; D may be TRBD1 (6 bases). Germline CDR1 reads MDHEN; CDR2 reads SYDVKM. Trimming stripped 7 bases from V and 7 bases from J, with 13 bases between. CDR3 size: 12 residues. The CDR3 region is CASKIQGSGYTF. DNA for the CDR3: TGTGCCAGCAAAATACAGGGTAGTGGCTACACCTTC.

A single count supports this clone. V is TRBV14 and J is TRBJ1-3; 8 nucleotides line up with TRBD1. J gave up 4 bases and V 3 bases, and 2 bases lay outside the gene matches. Germline assignment: CDR1 SGHDN and CDR2 FVKESK. The CDR3 extends over 14 amino acids. The CDR3: CASSHAGGGNTIYF. In DNA, the CDR3 is TGTGCCAGCAGCCATGCAGGGGGCGGAAACACCATATATTTT.

The V gene is TRBV9, the J gene TRBJ1-1; weak D call: TRBD1 (6 bases). The V end was cut by 7 bases, the J end by 5 bases, with 15 bases between. From germline, CDR1 is SGDLS and CDR2 YYNGEE. The CDR3 length is 13 residues. Written as DNA, the CDR3 is TGTGCCAGCGCTTTTGGACAGCGGACTGAAGCTTTCTTT. This translates into CASAFGQRTEAFF.

The chain carries TRBV7-4 and TRBJ2-1; D may correspond to TRBD1 or TRBD2 (5 bases each). V lost 4 bases to trimming and J lost 1 base, with 11 bases between them. From germline, CDR1 is SGHVT and CDR2 SQSDAQ. The CDR3 totals 15 residues. In nucleotides, the CDR3 is TGTGCCAGCAGCTCGAGGGGTGGTTCCTACAATGAGCAGTTCTTC. Translated: CASSSRGGSYNEQFF.

This clone has a handful of counts. The chain combines TRBV25-1 with TRBJ2-3; no clear D. Germline lookup yields CDR1 MGHDK and CDR2 SYGVNS. Trimming shortened V by 8 bases and J by 2 bases, and 23 bases separated the two germline ends. This CDR3 has 17 residues. CDR3 coding DNA: TGTGCCAGCTGCCCAATCGGAGTTCTGGAAATCACAGATACGCAGTATTTT. It is translated as CASCPIGVLEITDTQYF.

The chain is built from TRBV25-1 and TRBJ2-7, with 8 bases aligning to TRBD1. Germline V lookup: CDR1 MGHDK, CDR2 SYGVNS. With 6 bases clipped from V and 4 bases from J, the junction kept 8 bases outside the gene matches. This CDR3 region has 14 residues. CDR3 nucleotide sequence: TGTGCCAGCAGACCCGGGACAGGAGATTACGAGCAGTACTTC. Protein sequence: CASRPGTGDYEQYF.

CDR3 region: CASSLQGNYGYTF. The CDR3 nucleotides read TGTGCCAGCAGTCTACAGGGAAACTATGGCTACACCTTC. This sequence joins TRBV2 and TRBJ1-2; weak D call: TRBD1 (6 bases). CDR1 and CDR2 from the germline V gene are SNHLY and FYNNEI. There are 13 residues in the CDR3. V lost 5 bases and J 2 bases, leaving 9 bases between the germline ends.

The rearrangement links TRBV11-3 to TRBJ2-5; maybe TRBD1 (6 bases). Looked up from germline, CDR1 is SGHNT and CDR2 is YENEEA. There are 15 residues in the CDR3. The V gene lost 2 bases and the J gene lost 5 bases, with 15 bases spanning the gap. CDR3 bases: TGTGCCAGCAGCTTATCACAGGGTTGGTTGGAGACCCAGTACTTC. Encoded protein: CASSLSQGWLETQYF.

The J gene is TRBJ2-7, the V gene TRBV19, with D possibly being TRBD2 (6 bases). The germline CDR1 and CDR2 sequences are LNHDA and SQIVND (reference sequence). The CDR3 has 15 amino acids. Trimming stripped 8 bases from V and 0 bases from J, with 17 bases between. Written as DNA, the CDR3 is TGTGCCAGTGCAGTCCGGGACTGGACCTCCTACGAGCAGTACTTC. It specifies CASAVRDWTSYEQYF.

The chain links TRBV29-1 to TRBJ1-4; D uncertain. Germline CDR1 SQVTM, CDR2 ANQGSEA. Trimming removed 0 bases from V and 10 bases from J, with 15 bases in between. The CDR3 is 14 residues long. In nucleotides, the CDR3 is TGCAGCGTTGAAGATCTTAGCCCTCGAGGAAAACTGTTTTTT. Its protein is CSVEDLSPRGKLFF.

A few counts support this clone. The rearrangement joins TRBV19 to TRBJ1-1; 9 nucleotides match TRBD1. Germline CDR1 LNHDA, CDR2 SQIVND (reference sequence). Trimming cost V 4 bases and J 3 bases; bases outside gene matches: 6. This CDR3 region has 15 residues. CDR3 protein: CASSNRGQGHTEAFF. Here the CDR3 DNA reads TGTGCCAGTAGTAATCGGGGACAGGGCCACACTGAAGCTTTCTTT.

The chain has TRBV28 and TRBJ1-5; a possible D gene is TRBD1 (5 bases). The CDR3 extends over 14 amino acids. Germline V gene lookup returns CDR1 MDHEN and CDR2 SYDVKM. Trimming shortened V by 3 bases and J by 2 bases, and 8 bases separated the two germline ends. As DNA, the CDR3 is TGTGCCAGCAGTTTGCTGGGGGGCAATCAGCCCCAGCATTTT. This codes for CASSLLGGNQPQHF.

This chain connects TRBV18 to TRBJ2-1; D might be TRBD2 (5 bases). From germline, CDR1 is KGHSH and CDR2 LQKENI. V lost 3 bases, J lost 4 bases, and 13 bases lay in between. This CDR3 comprises 15 residues. CDR3 DNA: TGTGCCAGCTCACCCGGGGTGGGCCCTTACAATGAGCAGTTCTTC. Translation gives CASSPGVGPYNEQFF.

This clone showed up just once. The chain joins TRBV14 to TRBJ1-2; D not resolved. The CDR3 has 14 residues. The V gene lost 0 bases and the J gene lost 7 bases, with 12 bases spanning the gap. The germline V gene encodes CDR1 SGHDN and CDR2 FVKESK. CDR3 in amino acids: CASSQDGRRTGYTF. CDR3 sequence (DNA): TGTGCCAGCAGCCAAGATGGAAGGCGTACTGGCTACACCTTC.

V and J are TRBV15 and TRBJ2-7, with D perhaps matching TRBD1 (5 bases). Germline V gene data show CDR1 as LNHNV and CDR2 as YYDKDF (reference sequence). There are 14 residues in the CDR3. V was trimmed by 0 bases and J by 5 bases, leaving 11 bases between them. CDR3 protein: CATSRDTTENEQYF. The CDR3 region has the DNA TGTGCCACCAGCAGAGATACGACAGAAAACGAGCAGTACTTC.